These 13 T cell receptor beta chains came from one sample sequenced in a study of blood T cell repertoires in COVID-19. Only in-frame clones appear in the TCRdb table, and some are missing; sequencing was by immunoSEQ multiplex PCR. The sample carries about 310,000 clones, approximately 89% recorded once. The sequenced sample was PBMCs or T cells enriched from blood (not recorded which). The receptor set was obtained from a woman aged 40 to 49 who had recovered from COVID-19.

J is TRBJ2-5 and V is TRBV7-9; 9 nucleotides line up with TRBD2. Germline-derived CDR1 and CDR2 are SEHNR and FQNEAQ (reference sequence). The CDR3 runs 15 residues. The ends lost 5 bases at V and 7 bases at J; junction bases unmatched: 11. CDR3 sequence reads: CASSQRREGLGTQYF. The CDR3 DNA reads TGTGCCAGCAGCCAGCGGCGGGAGGGCCTAGGGACCCAGTACTTC.

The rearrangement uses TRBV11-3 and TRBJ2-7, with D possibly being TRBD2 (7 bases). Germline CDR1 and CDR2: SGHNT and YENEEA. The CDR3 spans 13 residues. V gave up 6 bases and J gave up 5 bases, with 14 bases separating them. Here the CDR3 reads CASRGGAGDEQYF. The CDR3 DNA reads TGTGCCAGCAGGGGGGGGGCCGGGGACGAGCAGTACTTC. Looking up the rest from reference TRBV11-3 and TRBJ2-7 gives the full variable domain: EAGVVQSPRYKIIEKKQPVAFWCNPISGHNTLYWYLQNLGQGPELLIRYENEEAVDDSQLPKDRFSAERLKGVDSTLKIQPAELGDSAVYLCASRGGAGDEQYFGPGTRLTVT.

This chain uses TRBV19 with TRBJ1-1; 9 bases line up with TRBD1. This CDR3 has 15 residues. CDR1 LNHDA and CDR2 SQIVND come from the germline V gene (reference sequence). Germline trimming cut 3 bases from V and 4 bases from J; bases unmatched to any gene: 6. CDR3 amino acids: CASSIGGTGITEAFF. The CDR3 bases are TGTGCCAGTAGTATCGGGGGGACAGGGATCACTGAAGCTTTCTTT. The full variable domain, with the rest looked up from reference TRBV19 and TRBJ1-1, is DGGITQSPKYLFRKEGQNVTLSCEQNLNHDAMYWYRQDPGQGLRLIYYSQIVNDFQKGDIAEGYSVSREKKESFPLTVTSAQKNPTAFYLCASSIGGTGITEAFFGQGTRLTVV.

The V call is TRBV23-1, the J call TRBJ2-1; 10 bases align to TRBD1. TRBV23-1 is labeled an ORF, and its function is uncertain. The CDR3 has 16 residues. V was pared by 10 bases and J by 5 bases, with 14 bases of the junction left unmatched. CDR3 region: CANVRDRGIGNNEQFF. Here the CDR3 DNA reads TGCGCCAACGTCCGGGACAGGGGAATAGGTAACAATGAGCAGTTCTTC.

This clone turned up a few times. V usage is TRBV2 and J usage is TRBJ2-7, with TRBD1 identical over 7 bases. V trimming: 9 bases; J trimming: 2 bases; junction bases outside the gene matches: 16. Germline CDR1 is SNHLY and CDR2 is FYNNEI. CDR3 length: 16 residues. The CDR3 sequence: CASRTGYRGRTYEQYF. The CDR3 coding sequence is TGTGCCAGTAGAACAGGGTACAGGGGAAGAACCTACGAGCAGTACTTC.

CDR3 nucleotides: TGTGCCAGCAGCCCGAACAGGGCGGGGAACACCGGGGAGCTGTTTTTT. It is translated as CASSPNRAGNTGELFF. V and J are TRBV7-2 and TRBJ2-2; tentatively, D is TRBD1 (6 bases). This CDR3 has 16 residues. Germline lookup yields CDR1 SGHTA and CDR2 FQGNSA. The ends were cut back, 5 bases at V and 1 base at J, with 14 bases in the middle.

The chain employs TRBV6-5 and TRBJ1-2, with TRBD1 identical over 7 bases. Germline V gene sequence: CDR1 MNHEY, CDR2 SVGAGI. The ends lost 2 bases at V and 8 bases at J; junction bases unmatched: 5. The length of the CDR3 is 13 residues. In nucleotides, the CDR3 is TGTGCCAGCAGTTACCCAGGGGGAAGAGGCTACACCTTC. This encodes CASSYPGGRGYTF.

The CDR3: CASTNPSGGGRETQYF. The CDR3 DNA is TGTGCCAGCACCAACCCCTCGGGGGGAGGTAGAGAGACCCAGTACTTC. V gene TRBV28 combines with J gene TRBJ2-5, with 7 bases fitting TRBD2. The CDR3 spans 16 residues. Trimming removed 7 bases from V and 4 bases from J; junction bases left unmatched: 15. Germline V gives CDR1 MDHEN, CDR2 SYDVKM.

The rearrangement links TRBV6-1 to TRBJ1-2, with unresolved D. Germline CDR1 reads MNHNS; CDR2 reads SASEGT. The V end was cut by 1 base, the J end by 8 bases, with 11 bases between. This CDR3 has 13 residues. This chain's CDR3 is CASSEGRALGYTF. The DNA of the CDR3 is TGTGCCAGCAGTGAAGGGAGGGCCCTGGGCTACACCTTC.

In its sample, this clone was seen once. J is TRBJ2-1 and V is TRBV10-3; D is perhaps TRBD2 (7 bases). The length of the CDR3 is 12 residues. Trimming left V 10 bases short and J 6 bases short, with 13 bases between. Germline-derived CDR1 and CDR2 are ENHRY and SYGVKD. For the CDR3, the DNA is TGTGCCACCTGGGAGGGGGTCAATGAGCAGTTCTTC. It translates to CATWEGVNEQFF.

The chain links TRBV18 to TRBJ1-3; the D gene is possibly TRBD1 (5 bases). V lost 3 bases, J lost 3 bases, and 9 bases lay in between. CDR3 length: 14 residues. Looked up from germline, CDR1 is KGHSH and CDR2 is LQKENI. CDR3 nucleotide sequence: TGTGCCAGCTCACCGGCAGGGTTTGGAAACACCATATATTTT. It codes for CASSPAGFGNTIYF.

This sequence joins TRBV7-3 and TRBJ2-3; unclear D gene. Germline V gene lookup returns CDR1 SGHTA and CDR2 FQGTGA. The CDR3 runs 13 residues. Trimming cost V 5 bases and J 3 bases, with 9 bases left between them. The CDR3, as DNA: TGTGCCAGCAGCCCCATGAGGACAGATACGCAGTATTTT. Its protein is CASSPMRTDTQYF.

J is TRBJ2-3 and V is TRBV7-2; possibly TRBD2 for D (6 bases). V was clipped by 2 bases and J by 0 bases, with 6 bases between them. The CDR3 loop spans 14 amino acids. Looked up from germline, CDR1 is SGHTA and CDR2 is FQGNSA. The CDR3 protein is CASSLRGSTDTQYF. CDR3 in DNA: TGTGCCAGCAGCTTACGGGGGAGCACAGATACGCAGTATTTT.